The 28 T cell receptor beta chains listed next were all sequenced from one sample in a study of identical twins. TCRdb ran MiXCR on the 5' RACE reads and lists one entry per CDR3 protein. In the table there are around 1.7 million distinct CDR3 sequences, around a third of which are singletons. The sample was cord blood. The receptors stem from a newborn girl in good health.

The chain combines TRBV6-1 with TRBJ2-2, with 12 bases aligning to TRBD1. The V and J ends lost 7 bases and 6 bases, in that order; junction bases with no gene match: 9. This CDR3 has 16 amino acids. Germline-derived CDR1 and CDR2 are MNHNS and SASEGT. The CDR3 protein is CASMRDRGRVSGELFF. The CDR3 DNA is TGTGCCAGCATGAGGGACAGGGGGCGCGTCTCCGGGGAGCTGTTTTTT.

The chain uses TRBV7-9 and TRBJ1-1, with D tentatively TRBD1 (6 bases). The V and J ends lost 5 bases and 0 bases respectively, with 16 bases between them. The CDR3 is made up of 16 amino acids. Germline CDR1 and CDR2: SEHNR and FQNEAQ (reference sequence). CDR3 in amino acids: CASSPRTAIMNTEAFF. CDR3 DNA: TGTGCCAGCAGCCCCCGGACAGCAATTATGAACACTGAAGCTTTCTTT.

V gene TRBV10-3 combines with J gene TRBJ2-7, with D possibly being TRBD2 (6 bases). V dropped 0 bases and J dropped 7 bases, with 13 bases sitting between them. The CDR3 spans 14 residues. Germline loops: CDR1 ENHRY, CDR2 SYGVKD. DNA of the CDR3: TGTGCCATCAGTGAGTCGGAACGGGAGAAGGAGCAGTACTTC. The encoded protein is CAISESEREKEQYF.

The chain links TRBV11-2 to TRBJ2-7, with D possibly matching TRBD1 (6 bases). CDR1 is SGHAT and CDR2 is FQNNGV in the germline V gene. The CDR3 consists of 14 residues. V was shortened by 5 bases and J by 3 bases, with 14 bases between the two germline ends. The CDR3 region has the DNA TGTGCCAGCAGCCCTACCCCGGACAGCTACGAGCAGTACTTC. Translating it yields CASSPTPDSYEQYF.

There are many counts of this clonotype. The chain recombines TRBV7-9 with TRBJ2-6; D not certain. CDR1 is SEHNR, CDR2 FQNEAQ, per germline (reference sequence). This CDR3 is built from 12 residues. The V and J ends lost 1 base and 8 bases respectively, with 3 bases between them. CDR3 region: CASSLVPNVLTF. DNA for the CDR3: TGTGCCAGCAGCTTAGTTCCCAACGTCCTGACTTTC.

Points on this clonotype: Since a much larger clone is just one base distant, this may be a read error. The chain's CDR3 is CSARGHNEKLFF. In DNA form, the CDR3 reads TGCAGTGCTAGAGGACATAATGAAAAACTGTTTTTT. The chain is built from TRBV20-1 and TRBJ1-4; no firm D call. This CDR3 comprises 12 residues. With 1 base removed from V and 4 bases from J, the gap between germline ends came to 4 bases. Germline V gene sequence: CDR1 DFQATT, CDR2 SNEGSKA (reference sequence).

This clonotype turned up a few times. The CDR3 loop is CASSQGDGNTEAFF. CDR3 coding DNA: TGTGCCAGCAGCCAAGGAGACGGGAACACTGAAGCTTTCTTT. This chain joins TRBV4-2 and TRBJ1-1; D is ambiguous. Deletions cut 1 base from V and 1 base from J, with 7 bases between. The CDR3 length is 14 residues. Germline V gene lookup returns CDR1 LGHNA and CDR2 YNFKEQ.

This clonotype was seen more than once but under ten times. The chain couples TRBV30 to TRBJ2-3; 8 nucleotides line up with TRBD2. The germline V gene encodes CDR1 GTSNPN and CDR2 SVGIG (reference sequence). With V trimmed by 5 bases and J by 10 bases, 2 bases remained unmatched. The CDR3 sequence is 10 residues long. CDR3 coding DNA: TGTGCCTGGGGACTAGCTGCGCAGTATTTT. This codes for CAWGLAAQYF.

V gene TRBV11-2 combines with J gene TRBJ1-1; D gene uncertain. CDR3 length equals 15 residues. V was pared by 4 bases and J by 2 bases, with 14 bases between. The germline V gene encodes CDR1 SGHAT and CDR2 FQNNGV. CDR3 in amino acids: CASSSHRDGNTEAFF. The CDR3 DNA follows: TGTGCCAGCAGCTCACATCGGGATGGCAACACTGAAGCTTTCTTT.

With respect to this clonotype: A read error is possible here, since a much larger clone lies one base away. This chain uses TRBV20-1 with TRBJ1-1, with 7 bases matching TRBD1. V lost 2 bases to trimming and J lost 1 base; unmatched junction nucleotides: 1. The CDR3 extends over 13 amino acids. Germline values: CDR1 DFQATT, CDR2 SNEGSKA (reference sequence). The CDR3 region has the DNA TGCAGTGCTAGACAGGGGGAGAACACTGAAGCTTTCTTT. Its protein product is CSARQGENTEAFF.

The V call is TRBV13, the J call TRBJ2-5; D may be TRBD2 (6 bases). The DNA matches TRBJ2-7 better at its end, which makes the J call doubtful. Germline CDR1 PRHDT, CDR2 FYEKMQ (reference sequence). The CDR3 extends over 14 amino acids. In DNA form, the CDR3 reads TGTGCCAGCAGCTACCCCGGACTACGATACGAGCAGTACTTC. Translation: CASSYPGLRYEQYF.

This clonotype was seen more than once but under ten times. The rearrangement uses TRBV24-1 and TRBJ2-3; 9 bases match TRBD2. The length of the CDR3 is 16 residues. The germline V gene has CDR1 KGHDR and CDR2 SFDVKD. Trimming took 4 bases from V and 1 from J; bases not matched to a gene: 5. The CDR3 DNA reads as TGTGCCACCAGTGACCCAAGCGGGGGGCGCACAGATACGCAGTATTTT. This translates into CATSDPSGGRTDTQYF.

Turning to this clonotype: A much larger clone sits a single nucleotide away, making a read error possible. The rearrangement joins TRBV3-1 to TRBJ1-5, with D hard to call. V gave up 3 bases and J gave up 3 bases, with 6 bases separating them. The CDR3 runs 13 residues. Germline-derived CDR1 and CDR2 are LGHDT and YNNKEL (reference sequence). In DNA form, the CDR3 reads TGTGCCAGCAGCCAGAATAACAATCAGCCCCAGCATTTT. Its protein is CASSQNNNQPQHF.

This clonotype was counted between two and nine times. The genes are TRBV10-3 and TRBJ2-3; 9 positions agree with TRBD1. The CDR3 is 14 amino acids. Trimming took 8 bases from V and 5 from J; bases not matched to a gene: 8. Germline CDR1 is ENHRY and CDR2 is SYGVKD. The CDR3 DNA sequence: TGTGCCATCTCTCGGACAGGGGCGGGAGATACGCAGTATTTT. Residues: CAISRTGAGDTQYF.

The V gene is TRBV28, the J gene TRBJ2-7; 8 nucleotides match TRBD1. With 5 bases clipped from V and 2 bases from J, the junction kept 5 bases outside the gene matches. Germline V gene lookup returns CDR1 MDHEN and CDR2 SYDVKM. This CDR3 contains 14 residues. DNA of the CDR3: TGTGCCAGCAGTCCGGGACAGGAGCCCTACGAGCAGTACTTC. Its translation is CASSPGQEPYEQYF.

This chain uses TRBV20-1 with TRBJ2-1, with D uncertain. With 2 bases removed from V and 5 bases from J, the gap between germline ends came to 16 bases. This CDR3 is 15 amino acids long. The V gene's germline CDR1 is DFQATT and CDR2 SNEGSKA (reference sequence). In DNA, the CDR3 is TGCAGTGCTAGAAGCTCCCCACGACTCAACAATGAGCAGTTCTTC. It is translated as CSARSSPRLNNEQFF.

This clonotype has more than one count but fewer than ten. This rearrangement joins TRBV27 to TRBJ1-2; D may be TRBD1 (6 bases). The CDR3 contains 15 residues. Germline CDR1 MNHEY, CDR2 SMNVEV (reference sequence). V was clipped by 2 bases and J by 1 base, with 11 bases between them. In DNA, the CDR3 is TGTGCCAGCAGTTTACGGACAGCCCATAACTATGGCTACACCTTC. Its translation is CASSLRTAHNYGYTF.

The gene calls are TRBV12-3 or TRBV12-4 and TRBJ2-1; D is ambiguous. The DNA end lines up better with TRBJ2-7; the J call may be wrong. The CDR3 is 15 residues long. CDR3 region: CASSLALSSYNEQYF. CDR3 in DNA: TGTGCCAGCAGTTTAGCCCTTAGCTCCTACAATGAGCAGTACTTC.

The rearrangement uses TRBV11-2 and TRBJ2-5, with 11 bases identical to TRBD2. The CDR3 extends over 16 amino acids. V gave up 0 bases and J gave up 11 bases; unmatched junction bases: 11. The germline gives CDR1 SGHAT, CDR2 FQNNGV. DNA for the CDR3: TGTGCCAGCAGCTTAGATTGGCTAGCGGGAGGTAATGAGCAGTACTTC. It yields the protein CASSLDWLAGGNEQYF.

In this sample, this clonotype turned up a few times. The J gene is TRBJ2-5, the V gene TRBV6-1; 12 bases match TRBD2. V gave up 6 bases and J gave up 5 bases; unmatched junction bases: 7. Germline values: CDR1 MNHNS, CDR2 SASEGT. There are 15 residues in the CDR3. CDR3 loop: CASRLAGGRGETQYF. The CDR3 DNA follows: TGTGCCAGCAGACTAGCGGGAGGCCGGGGGGAGACCCAGTACTTC.

V is TRBV11-2 and J is TRBJ1-1, with no clear D. Trimming took off 3 bases at V and 1 base at J, with 15 bases between the two ends. Per the germline V gene, CDR1 is SGHAT and CDR2 is FQNNGV. CDR3 length equals 16 residues. The CDR3 loop is CASSFLSVRENTEAFF. CDR3 in DNA: TGTGCCAGCAGCTTCCTTAGCGTTAGGGAGAACACTGAAGCTTTCTTT.

This sequence joins TRBV2 and TRBJ2-7; D possibly corresponds to TRBD2 (5 bases). V lost 7 bases and J lost 7, with 20 bases in between. This CDR3 region has 14 residues. Germline assignment: CDR1 SNHLY and CDR2 FYNNEI. DNA of the CDR3: TGTGCCAGCACACCACTAGAATCCATAAATGAGCAGTACTTC. Its translation is CASTPLESINEQYF.

V usage is TRBV6-6 and J usage is TRBJ2-4, with D unclear. Per the germline V gene, CDR1 is MNHNY and CDR2 is SVGAGI (reference sequence). Between the trimmed V and J ends, which lost 2 bases and 2 bases, there was a span of 7 bases. The CDR3 is 14 residues long. CDR3 sequence (DNA): TGTGCCAGCAGTTACGGGCAGTCCAAAAACATTCAGTACTTC. This translates into CASSYGQSKNIQYF.

Note on this clonotype: This may be a read error: a much more frequent sequence differs by one nucleotide. V and J are TRBV27 and TRBJ2-1, with 8 bases aligning to TRBD2. The germline gives CDR1 MNHEY, CDR2 SMNVEV (reference sequence). This CDR3 region has 15 residues. For the CDR3, the DNA is TGTGCCGGCAGTTTAAGGGGGACTAGCTACAATGAGCAGTTCTTC. This codes for CAGSLRGTSYNEQFF.

The chain joins TRBV28 to TRBJ1-2; perhaps TRBD1 as D (6 bases). CDR1 and CDR2 from the germline V gene are MDHEN and SYDVKM. Trimming stripped 7 bases from V and 4 bases from J, with 19 bases between. The CDR3 has 15 residues. The CDR3, as DNA: TGTGCCAGCACTACCACGGGCAGGGGCTTCTATGGCTACACCTTC. Residues: CASTTTGRGFYGYTF.

The chain is built from TRBV5-1 and TRBJ1-4; D may be TRBD1 (5 bases). CDR1 is SGHRS, CDR2 YFSETQ, per germline. This CDR3 contains 16 residues. Trimming removed 0 bases from V and 8 bases from J, with 17 bases in between. The CDR3 sequence is CASSLGQGQTREKLFF. CDR3 coding DNA: TGCGCCAGCAGCTTGGGCCAGGGCCAAACGAGGGAAAAACTGTTTTTT.

For this clonotype: It may be a read error: a sequence one base away is much more abundant. The gene calls are TRBV4-1 and TRBJ2-5; 7 nucleotides align to TRBD2. The CDR3 runs to 15 residues. CDR1 MGHRA and CDR2 YSYEKL come from the germline V gene. Germline trimming cut 4 bases from V and 11 bases from J; bases unmatched to any gene: 16. The CDR3 is CASSPRAGVYNEQYF. Written as DNA, the CDR3 is TGCGCCAGCAGCCCAAGGGCGGGGGTATACAATGAGCAGTACTTC.

Many counts were recorded for this clonotype. The chain recombines TRBV25-1 with TRBJ2-3, with unresolved D. The CDR3 runs 14 residues. Trimming shortened V by 3 bases and J by 3 bases, and 10 bases separated the two germline ends. In germline, CDR1 is MGHDK, CDR2 SYGVNS. The CDR3 protein is CASSESQTTDTQYF. The CDR3 DNA follows: TGTGCCAGCAGTGAGTCACAGACAACAGATACGCAGTATTTT. The full variable domain, in which reference TRBV25-1 and TRBJ2-3 provide the parts outside the CDR3, is EADIYQTPRYLVIGTGKKITLECSQTMGHDKMYWYQQDPGMELHLIHYSYGVNSTEKGDLSSESTVSRIRTEHFPLTLESARPSHTSQYLCASSESQTTDTQYFGPGTRLTVL.